The next 3 T cell receptor beta chains were all read from a single sample in a study of T cell repertoires in cytomegalovirus infection. A single record per CDR3 protein comes from TCRdb applying MiXCR to the reads. The table has some 920,000 distinct CDR3 sequences, roughly 31% seen once. These receptors have no known antigen. The source material was cultured CD8+ T cells from PBMCs, sampled from culture after CMV antigen stimulation. These receptors were taken from a human donor in good health (CMV status not recorded). Some clones in this sample may be carry-over from other donors' samples.

The chain uses TRBV24-1 and TRBJ2-2; a weak D match, TRBD1 (5 bases). V was trimmed by 7 bases and J by 3 bases, leaving 23 bases between them. The CDR3 extends over 18 amino acids. Germline V lookup: CDR1 KGHDR, CDR2 SFDVKD. The CDR3 region is CATRKGRATSWDTGELFF. CDR3 sequence (DNA): TGTGCCACCAGAAAAGGCAGGGCTACGAGTTGGGACACCGGGGAGCTGTTTTTT.

This clonotype occurred a few times. This rearrangement joins TRBV6-2 or TRBV6-3 to TRBJ2-7, with TRBD2 identical over 11 bases. V lost 7 bases, J lost 3 bases, and 5 bases stayed unmatched. The CDR3 runs 14 residues. Germline V gene sequence: CDR1 MNHEY, CDR2 SVGEGT. Written as DNA, the CDR3 is TGTGCCAGCACCTATAGCGGGGGGGACTACGAGCAGTACTTC. The encoded protein is CASTYSGGDYEQYF.

This clonotype has only a few counts. The rearrangement links TRBV7-6 to TRBJ2-7; the match to TRBD1 covers 11 bases. CDR3 length equals 15 residues. Germline V gene data show CDR1 as SGHVS and CDR2 as FNYEAQ. Trimming took 0 bases from V and 7 from J; bases not matched to a gene: 5. The CDR3 region has the DNA TGTGCCAGCAGCTTAGCCGGGACAGGGGGGCGAGAGCAGTACTTC. Translation: CASSLAGTGGREQYF.